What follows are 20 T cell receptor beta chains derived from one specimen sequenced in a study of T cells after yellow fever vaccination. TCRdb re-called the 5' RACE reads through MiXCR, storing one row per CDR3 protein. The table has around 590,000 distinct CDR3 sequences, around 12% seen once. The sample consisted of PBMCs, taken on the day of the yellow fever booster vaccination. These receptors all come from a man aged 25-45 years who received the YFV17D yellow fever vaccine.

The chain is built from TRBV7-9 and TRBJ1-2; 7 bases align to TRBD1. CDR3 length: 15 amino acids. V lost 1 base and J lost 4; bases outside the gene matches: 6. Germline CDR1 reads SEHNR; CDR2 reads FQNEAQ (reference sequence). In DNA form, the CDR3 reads TGTGCCAGCAGCTTAGGCAGACAGGGTGCCTATGGCTACACCTTC. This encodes CASSLGRQGAYGYTF.

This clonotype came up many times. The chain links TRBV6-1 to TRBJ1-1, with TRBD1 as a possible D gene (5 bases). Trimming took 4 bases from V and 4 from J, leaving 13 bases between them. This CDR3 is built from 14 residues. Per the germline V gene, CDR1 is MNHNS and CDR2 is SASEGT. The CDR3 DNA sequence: TGTGCCAGCAGTGTACAGGCCTCGGGCACTGAAGCTTTCTTT. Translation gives CASSVQASGTEAFF.

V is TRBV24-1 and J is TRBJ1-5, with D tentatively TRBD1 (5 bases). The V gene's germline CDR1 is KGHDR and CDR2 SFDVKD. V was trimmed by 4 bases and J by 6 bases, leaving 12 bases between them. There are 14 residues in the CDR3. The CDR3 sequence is CATSEGGAGQPQHF. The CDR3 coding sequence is TGTGCCACCAGTGAAGGAGGGGCGGGTCAGCCCCAGCATTTT.

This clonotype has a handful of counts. The CDR3 sequence is CASSPSLFTGAAGELFF. CDR3 in DNA: TGTGCCAGCAGCCCTTCCCTCTTCACAGGGGCGGCCGGGGAGCTGTTTTTT. This chain links TRBV3-1 with TRBJ2-2; the match to TRBD1 covers 7 bases. The CDR3 sequence is 17 residues long. In germline, CDR1 is LGHDT, CDR2 YNNKEL (reference sequence). J was trimmed by 6 bases and V by 4 bases; bases with no gene match: 14. Using reference TRBV3-1 and TRBJ2-2 for the parts outside the CDR3, the full variable domain is DTAVSQTPKYLVTQMGNDKSIKCEQNLGHDTMYWYKQDSKKFLKIMFSYNNKELIINETVPNRFSPKSPDKAHLNLHINSLELGDSAVYFCASSPSLFTGAAGELFFGEGSRLTVL.

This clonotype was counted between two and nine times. The CDR3 region is CASSLTSGSQDEQYF. The CDR3 bases are TGTGCCAGCAGCTTGACTAGCGGGAGCCAGGACGAGCAGTACTTC. The chain uses TRBV7-9 and TRBJ2-7; 12 nucleotides agree with TRBD2. The CDR3 is made up of 15 amino acids. V lost 3 bases, J lost 5 bases, and 5 bases stayed unmatched. Germline CDR1 and CDR2: SEHNR and FQNEAQ (reference sequence).

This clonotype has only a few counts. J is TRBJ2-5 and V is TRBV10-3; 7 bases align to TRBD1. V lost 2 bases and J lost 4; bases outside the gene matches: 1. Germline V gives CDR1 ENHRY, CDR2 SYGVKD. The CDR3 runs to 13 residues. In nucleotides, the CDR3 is TGTGCCATCAGTGAGACAGGGGTAGAGACCCAGTACTTC. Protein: CAISETGVETQYF.

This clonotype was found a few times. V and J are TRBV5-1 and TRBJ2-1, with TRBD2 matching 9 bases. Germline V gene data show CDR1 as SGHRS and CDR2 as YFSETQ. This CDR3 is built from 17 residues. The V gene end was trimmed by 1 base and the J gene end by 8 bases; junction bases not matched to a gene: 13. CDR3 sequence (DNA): TGCGCCAGCAGCTTGAAAGGGGATAGCGGGAGTAACCATGAGCAGTTCTTC. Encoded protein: CASSLKGDSGSNHEQFF. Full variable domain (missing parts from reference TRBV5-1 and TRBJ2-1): KAGVTQTPRYLIKTRGQQVTLSCSPISGHRSVSWYQQTPGQGLQFLFEYFSETQRNKGNFPGRFSGRQFSNSRSEMNVSTLELGDSALYLCASSLKGDSGSNHEQFFGPGTRLTVL.

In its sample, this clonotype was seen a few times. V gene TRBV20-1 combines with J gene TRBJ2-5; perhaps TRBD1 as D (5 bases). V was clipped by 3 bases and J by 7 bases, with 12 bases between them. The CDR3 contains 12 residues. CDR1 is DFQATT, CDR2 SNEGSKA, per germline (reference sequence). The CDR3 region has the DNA TGCAGTGCTAGCGGGTGGGGCGGGACCCAGTACTTC. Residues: CSASGWGGTQYF.

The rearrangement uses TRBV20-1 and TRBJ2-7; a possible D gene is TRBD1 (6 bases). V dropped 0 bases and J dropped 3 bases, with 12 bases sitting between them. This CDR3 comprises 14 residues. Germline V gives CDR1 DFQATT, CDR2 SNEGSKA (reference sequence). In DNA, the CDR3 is TGCAGTGCTAGAGATCCGGGACAAATCTACGAGCAGTACTTC. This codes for CSARDPGQIYEQYF.

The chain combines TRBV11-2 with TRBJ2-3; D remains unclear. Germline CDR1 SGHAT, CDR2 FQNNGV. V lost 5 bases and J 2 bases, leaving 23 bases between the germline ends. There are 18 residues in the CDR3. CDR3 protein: CASSPTKGQSFLTDTQYF. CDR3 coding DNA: TGTGCCAGCAGCCCGACCAAGGGCCAGTCCTTTCTCACAGATACGCAGTATTTT.

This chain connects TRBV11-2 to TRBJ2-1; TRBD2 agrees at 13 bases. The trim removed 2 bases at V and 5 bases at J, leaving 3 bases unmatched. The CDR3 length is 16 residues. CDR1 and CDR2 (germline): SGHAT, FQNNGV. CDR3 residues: CASSLKLAGGDNEQFF. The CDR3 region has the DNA TGTGCCAGCAGCTTAAAACTAGCGGGAGGGGACAATGAGCAGTTCTTC. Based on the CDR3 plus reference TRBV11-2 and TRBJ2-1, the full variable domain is EAGVAQSPRYKIIEKRQSVAFWCNPISGHATLYWYQQILGQGPKLLIQFQNNGVVDDSQLPKDRFSAERLKGVDSTLKIQPAKLEDSAVYLCASSLKLAGGDNEQFFGPGTRLTVL.

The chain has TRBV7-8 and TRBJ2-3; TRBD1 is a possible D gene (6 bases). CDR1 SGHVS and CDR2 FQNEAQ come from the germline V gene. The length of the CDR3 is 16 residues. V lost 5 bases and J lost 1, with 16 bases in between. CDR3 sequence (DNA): TGTGCCAGCAGCAGGTGGCGGGCAGGGGGCACAGATACGCAGTATTTT. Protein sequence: CASSRWRAGGTDTQYF. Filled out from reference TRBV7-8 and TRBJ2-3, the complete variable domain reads GAGVSQSPRYKVAKRGQDVALRCDPISGHVSLFWYQQALGQGPEFLTYFQNEAQLDKSGLPSDRFFAERPEGSVSTLKIQRTQQEDSAVYLCASSRWRAGGTDTQYFGPGTRLTVL.

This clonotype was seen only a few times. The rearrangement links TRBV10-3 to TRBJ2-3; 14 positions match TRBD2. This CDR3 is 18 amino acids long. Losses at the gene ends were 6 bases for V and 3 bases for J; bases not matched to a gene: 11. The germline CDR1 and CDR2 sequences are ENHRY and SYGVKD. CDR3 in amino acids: CAISGTGTSGSGTDTQYF. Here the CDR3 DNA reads TGTGCCATCAGCGGAACCGGGACTAGCGGGAGTGGGACAGATACGCAGTATTTT.

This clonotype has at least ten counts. The CDR3 DNA reads TGTGCCAGCAGCTCATTTACCGGGAGTCATTCCTACGAGCAGTACTTC. Translated: CASSSFTGSHSYEQYF. The rearrangement links TRBV7-2 to TRBJ2-7; weak D call: TRBD2 (6 bases). Germline values: CDR1 SGHTA, CDR2 FQGNSA. The CDR3 runs 16 residues. V lost 4 bases and J lost 1, with 17 bases in between.

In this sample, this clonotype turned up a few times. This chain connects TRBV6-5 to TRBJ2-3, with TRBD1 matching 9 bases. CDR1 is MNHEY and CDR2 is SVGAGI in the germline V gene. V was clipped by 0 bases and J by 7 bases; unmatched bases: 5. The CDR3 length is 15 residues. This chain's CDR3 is CASSYSTGGGYTQYF. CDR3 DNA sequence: TGTGCCAGCAGTTACTCGACAGGGGGAGGATATACGCAGTATTTT.

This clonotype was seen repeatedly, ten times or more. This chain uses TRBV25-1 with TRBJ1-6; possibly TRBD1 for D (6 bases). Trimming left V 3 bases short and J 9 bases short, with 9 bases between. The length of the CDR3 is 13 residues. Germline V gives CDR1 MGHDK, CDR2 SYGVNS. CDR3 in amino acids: CASSEGGRSPLHF. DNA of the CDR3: TGTGCCAGCAGTGAGGGGGGCCGTTCACCCCTCCACTTT.

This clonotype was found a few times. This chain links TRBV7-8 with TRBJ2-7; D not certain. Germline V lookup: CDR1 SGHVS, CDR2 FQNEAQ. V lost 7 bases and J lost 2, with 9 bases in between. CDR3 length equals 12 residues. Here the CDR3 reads CASKPSAYEQYF. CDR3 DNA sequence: TGTGCCAGCAAACCATCCGCCTACGAGCAGTACTTC.

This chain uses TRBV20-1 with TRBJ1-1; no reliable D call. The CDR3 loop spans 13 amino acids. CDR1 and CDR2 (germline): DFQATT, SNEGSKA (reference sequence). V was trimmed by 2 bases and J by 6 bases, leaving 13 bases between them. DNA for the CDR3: TGCAGTGCTAGACTCCCGGGAGTCCCTGAAGCTTTCTTT. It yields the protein CSARLPGVPEAFF.

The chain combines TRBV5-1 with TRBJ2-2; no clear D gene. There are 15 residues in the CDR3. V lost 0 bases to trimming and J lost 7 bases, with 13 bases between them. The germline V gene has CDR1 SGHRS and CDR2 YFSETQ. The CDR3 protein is CASSLAETRYGELFF. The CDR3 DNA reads TGCGCCAGCAGCTTGGCCGAGACACGGTACGGGGAGCTGTTTTTT.

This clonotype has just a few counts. In DNA, the CDR3 is TGCAGCGCGATGGACGGCGGCGCGTTAGCTTTCTTT. Translation: CSAMDGGALAFF. The rearrangement uses TRBV29-1 and TRBJ1-1, with D uncertain. Germline values: CDR1 SQVTM, CDR2 ANQGSEA. This CDR3 contains 12 residues. Trimming cost V 7 bases and J 10 bases, with 19 bases left between them.